These 18 T cell receptor beta chains originate from one sample sequenced in a study of CD8+ T cells in alopecia areata. After pooling, cutaneous lymph node cells were sorted with CD4, CD8alpha, NKG2D, NKG2ACE and other markers. Extraction of RNA preceded its reverse transcription into cDNA, which served as the sequencing template. Assay: immunoSEQ multiplex PCR; the TCRdb copy retains only in-frame clones and omits some. The sample holds under 350,000 clones, and no clone turns up only once. Sequences were obtained from CD4+ T cells sorted from a lymph node. All receptors come from a C3H/HeJ mouse with alopecia areata. This line is of MHC haplotype H2-k.

For this clone: The gene names here belong to mouse. Sequencing ends 4 residues short of the CDR3 end; the germline J gene provides the rest. This rearrangement joins TRBV5 to TRBJ1-1; TRBD1 aligns across 7 bases. Germline V gene data show CDR1 as LGHNA and CDR2 as YNLKQL (reference sequence). CDR3 size: 13 residues. The chain's CDR3 is CASSQDQGAEVFF. The DNA read from the CDR3 is TGTGCCAGCAGCCAAGATCAGGGGGCA.

The sample holds many counts of this clone. The genes are named according to mouse. The read halts 4 residues ahead of the CDR3 end, with the missing end drawn from the germline J gene. Other DNA sequences from this sample encode an identical CDR3 as well. V usage is TRBV13-1 and J usage is TRBJ2-2; 10 nucleotides line up with TRBD2. CDR3 size: 15 residues. Looked up from germline, CDR1 is NSHNY and CDR2 is SYGAGN. V lost 3 bases and J lost 1; bases outside the gene matches: 0. CDR3 residues: CASSGTGGNTGQLYF. The CDR3 bases that were read are TGTGCCAGCAGTGGGACTGGGGGAAACACCGGG.

With respect to this clone: Genes and germline come from the mouse. CDR3 bases read: TGTGCCAGCGGTGATCCTGGGGGGTCTAGTGCAGAA. Its protein is CASGDPGGSSAE. The whole CDR3 protein is CASGDPGGSSAETLYF. This chain joins TRBV13-2 and TRBJ2-3; TRBD2 agrees at 8 bases. The read gets to within 4 residues of the CDR3 end, and the germline J gene fills in the rest. Germline assignment: CDR1 NNHNN and CDR2 SYGAGS (reference sequence). CDR3 length: 16 residues. The V and J ends lost 1 base and 0 bases, in that order; junction bases with no gene match: 4.

In the case of this clone: Germline and genes: mouse. Sequencing ends 4 residues short of the CDR3 end; the germline J gene provides the rest. V and J are TRBV19 and TRBJ2-1; 12 positions agree with TRBD2. The germline V gene encodes CDR1 FNHDT and CDR2 SITEND (reference sequence). J was trimmed by 1 base and V by 6 bases; bases with no gene match: 5. There are 16 residues in the CDR3. Incomplete CDR3 DNA: TGTGCCAGCACCCCAGGGACTGGGGGGAACTATGCT. This translates into CASTPGTGGNYA. The whole CDR3 reads CASTPGTGGNYAEQFF.

This clone was counted between two and nine times. The genes and germline here are from mouse. The read stops 3 residues short of the end of the CDR3; the missing end is completed from the germline J gene. Within the sample, other DNA sequences also encode this same CDR3. The chain carries TRBV5 and TRBJ1-6; 8 nucleotides match TRBD1. TRBJ1-6 is reported as an ORF; its role is uncertain. In germline, CDR1 is LGHNA, CDR2 YNLKQL (reference sequence). The CDR3 runs to 15 residues. V shed 4 bases and J 4 bases; nucleotides not matched to a gene: 3. The sequenced part of the CDR3 DNA is TGTGCCAGCAGCCCGACAGGGGATTATAATTCGCCC. Amino acid sequence: CASSPTGDYNSP. The entire CDR3 sequence reads CASSPTGDYNSPLYF.

About this clone: Gene names denote mouse genes. Read coverage stops 4 residues before the CDR3 terminus; the germline J gene supplies the remainder. Other DNA sequences in this sample translate to the same CDR3. This chain joins TRBV13-2 and TRBJ2-2, with 9 bases aligning to TRBD1. The germline CDR1 and CDR2 sequences are NNHNN and SYGAGS (reference sequence). This CDR3 contains 15 residues. The V and J ends lost 5 bases and 0 bases, in that order; junction bases with no gene match: 2. The CDR3 loop reads CASGDRGSNTGQLYF. The sequenced CDR3 bases are TGTGCCAGCGGAGACAGGGGGTCAAACACCGGG.

Comments on this clone: Here the gene names and germline are mouse. With the read ending 4 residues before the CDR3 end, the germline J gene is used to fill in that end. This chain links TRBV13-1 with TRBJ2-7; 7 bases match TRBD1. This CDR3 is built from 13 residues. Germline lookup yields CDR1 NSHNY and CDR2 SYGAGN. The sequenced part of the CDR3 DNA is TGTGCCAGCAGTTGGGACAGAAGATAT. Its translation is CASSWDRRY. The complete CDR3 reads CASSWDRRYEQYF.

Details on this clone: All gene names here are mouse names. The read stops 4 residues short of the end of the CDR3; the missing end is completed from the germline J gene. V gene TRBV13-1 combines with J gene TRBJ1-2; 7 positions agree with TRBD1. Germline CDR1 reads NSHNY; CDR2 reads SYGAGN. The CDR3 consists of 15 residues. V lost 5 bases to trimming and J lost 1 base; unmatched junction nucleotides: 8. Partial CDR3 DNA: TGTGCCAGCAGCGACTCCCGGGACAGAAACTCC. The encoded protein is CASSDSRDRNS. The whole CDR3 region reads CASSDSRDRNSDYTF.

This clone was found a few times. Gene names denote mouse genes. The sequence runs out 3 residues before the end of the CDR3; the remainder is reconstructed from the germline J gene. The rearrangement uses TRBV19 and TRBJ1-6, with a possible D match to TRBD1 (6 bases). TRBJ1-6 falls under the ORF class, with uncertain function. Trimming took 3 bases from V and 6 from J, leaving 10 bases between them. The CDR3 length is 14 residues. Germline CDR1 FNHDT, CDR2 SITEND (reference sequence). Incomplete CDR3 DNA: TGTGCCAGCAGTAGGACAGAACCTAATTCGCCC. It yields the protein CASSRTEPNSP. From start to end, the CDR3 is CASSRTEPNSPLYF.

Notes on this clone: Each gene name is a mouse one. With the read ending 4 residues before the CDR3 end, the germline J gene is used to fill in that end. The V gene is TRBV29, the J gene TRBJ2-5; D is perhaps TRBD1 (5 bases). From germline, CDR1 is MSHET and CDR2 SYDVDS. CDR3 length: 13 residues. Partial CDR3 DNA: TGTGCTAGCAGTTTATTCAGGGCAGAC. Its protein is CASSLFRAD. The full CDR3 is CASSLFRADTQYF.

As for this clone: Gene names and germline refer to mouse. The sequenced part of the CDR3 DNA is TGTGCCAGCAGTGGACAGGGAAGAGCT. Its protein product is CASSGQGRA. The full CDR3 protein is CASSGQGRAEQFF. The chain recombines TRBV13-1 with TRBJ2-1; 7 nucleotides line up with TRBD1. The read ends 4 residues early relative to the CDR3; the germline J gene fills the gap. Germline CDR1 and CDR2: NSHNY and SYGAGN. The CDR3 consists of 13 residues.

This clone was detected a few times. These gene names are mouse names. The missing CDR3 end, 4 residues past where the read stops, is filled in from the germline J gene. V is TRBV19 and J is TRBJ2-5; 10 bases are a match to TRBD1. CDR3 length equals 14 residues. Germline values: CDR1 FNHDT, CDR2 SITEND (reference sequence). The CDR3 loop reads CASSRQGAGDTQYF. CDR3 bases read: TGTGCCAGCAGTCGACAGGGGGCCGGAGAC.

Worth noting for this clone: Gene labels here are mouse ones. The read ends 4 residues early relative to the CDR3; the germline J gene fills the gap. The rearrangement links TRBV13-3 to TRBJ2-7; 7 nucleotides match TRBD2. CDR3 size: 13 residues. Germline V gives CDR1 NNHDY, CDR2 SYVADS. The CDR3 region is CASSDIWGNEQYF. Partial CDR3 DNA: TGTGCCAGCAGTGATATCTGGGGGAAT.

This clone was observed a handful of times. Gene names denote mouse genes. Sequencing ends 4 residues short of the CDR3 end; the germline J gene provides the rest. J is TRBJ1-4 and V is TRBV13-2; 9 nucleotides align to TRBD1. The CDR3 spans 15 residues. Germline V gene lookup returns CDR1 NNHNN and CDR2 SYGAGS (reference sequence). CDR3 sequence: CASGDPRDRVERLFF. The covered CDR3 bases are TGTGCCAGCGGTGACCCAAGGGACAGGGTCGAA.

As regards this clone: Germline and genes: mouse. With the read ending 4 residues before the CDR3 end, the germline J gene is used to fill in that end. At the DNA level, this CDR3 is encoded by other sequences in the same sample as well. The chain employs TRBV1 and TRBJ2-5; 11 positions match TRBD1. The CDR3 has 15 amino acids. Per the germline V gene, CDR1 is NSQYPW and CDR2 is LRSPGD (reference sequence). The CDR3 bases that were read are TGCACCTGCAGTGGGACAGGGGGCGCGCGAGAC. Its translation: CTCSGTGGARD. The whole CDR3 sequence is CTCSGTGGARDTQYF. The whole variable domain, remainder taken from reference TRBV1 and TRBJ2-5, is VTLLEQNPRWRLVPRGQAVNLRCILKNSQYPWMSWYQQDLQKQLQWLFTLRSPGDKEVKSLPGADYLATRVTDTELRLQVANMSQGRTLYCTCSGTGGARDTQYFGPGTRLLVL.

A few counts support this clone. Germline and genes here are mouse. Read coverage stops 4 residues before the CDR3 terminus; the germline J gene supplies the remainder. The chain couples TRBV13-2 to TRBJ2-7; no definite D call. Germline CDR1 and CDR2: NNHNN and SYGAGS (reference sequence). With 4 bases removed from V and 0 bases from J, the gap between germline ends came to 5 bases. There are 12 residues in the CDR3. The CDR3 loop is CASGTASYEQYF. The sequenced CDR3 bases are TGTGCCAGCGGTACAGCCTCCTAT.

Note on this clone: The gene symbols are mouse symbols. Read coverage stops 4 residues before the CDR3 terminus; the germline J gene supplies the remainder. This CDR3 is also generated by other DNA sequences in the sample. The gene calls are TRBV5 and TRBJ2-1; TRBD2 agrees at 10 bases. Germline CDR1 LGHNA, CDR2 YNLKQL (reference sequence). With V trimmed by 1 base and J by 5 bases, 2 bases remained unmatched. The CDR3 length is 15 residues. CDR3 DNA, as far as it was read: TGTGCCAGCAGCCAAGTCTGGGGGGGCGATGCT. This translates into CASSQVWGGDA. The whole CDR3 reads CASSQVWGGDAEQFF.

About this clone itself: The genes are named according to mouse. Other nucleotide sequences in the sample specify the same CDR3. CDR3 amino acids: CTCSASGGYEQYF. CDR3 DNA, as far as it was read: TGCACCTGCAGTGCATCTGGGGGGTAT. This sequence joins TRBV1 and TRBJ2-7, with 8 bases lining up with TRBD2. The read ends 4 residues shy of where the CDR3 ends; the end is completed using the germline J gene. The CDR3 is 13 residues long. In germline, CDR1 is NSQYPW, CDR2 LRSPGD (reference sequence).